This entry lists 2 T cell receptor beta chains sequenced from one sample in a study of cytomegalovirus exposure and HLA in healthy donors. The primer mix had 60 Vbeta and 13 Jbeta primers. Sequenced by immunoSEQ multiplex PCR; TCRdb stores in-frame clones only, minus some. The table lists about 180,000 clones, over 80% of them singletons. The sequencing input was PBMCs. The receptors were gathered from a girl between 5 and 17 years old in good health and CMV-seropositive.

CDR3 in DNA: TGCGCCAGCACCTTAACCCTACCGGGACTAGGGGACAATGAGCAGTTCTTC. Translation gives CASTLTLPGLGDNEQFF. This chain links TRBV5-1 with TRBJ2-1, with 8 positions matching TRBD2. Trimming cost V 6 bases and J 5 bases; bases outside gene matches: 16. The CDR3 is made up of 17 amino acids. CDR1 is SGHRS and CDR2 is YFSETQ in the germline V gene.

The V and J genes are TRBV4-1 and TRBJ2-1; 11 bases are a match to TRBD2. The ends lost 2 bases at V and 3 bases at J; junction bases unmatched: 3. The CDR3 runs to 16 residues. The germline V gene has CDR1 MGHRA and CDR2 YSYEKL. CDR3 bases: TGCGCCAGCAGCCAATCCCTAGCGGGAGGCTACAATGAGCAGTTCTTC. Translation: CASSQSLAGGYNEQFF.